These 24 T cell receptor beta chains originate from one sample sequenced in a study of blood T cells in healthy people across ages (dated by TCRdb to between 2014 and 2017). Libraries came from 5' RACE. The data were produced on an Illumina HiSeq 2500. The second PCR ran for roughly 7 to 12 cycles and used a J-beta primer mix along with a sample-barcoded 5' primer. TCRdb trimmed the raw reads at Q25, called clones with MiXCR and kept productive beta chains. Rows are combined by CDR3 protein, so each entry shows the most common genes and DNA. This sample lists over 550,000 distinct CDR3 sequences; about 28% were detected once. Around a sixth of the sample rests with the top ten. Sequencing was done on a sample of blood. The origin of the receptors is an elderly woman in good health.

Notes on this clonotype: A much more abundant neighbour one base away suggests this may be a read error. The chain links TRBV10-3 to TRBJ2-4, with 10 bases lining up with TRBD1. CDR1 and CDR2 (germline): ENHRY, SYGVKD. J gave up 13 bases and V 6 bases, and 12 bases lay outside the gene matches. This CDR3 spans 14 amino acids. The CDR3 protein is CAIRGDRGGYGQYF. DNA for the CDR3: TGTGCCATCAGGGGGGACAGGGGTGGCTACGGGCAGTACTTC.

The sample holds one count of this clonotype. The germline gene is not matched at one end of the junction; a read error may be the cause. V usage is TRBV3-1 and J usage is TRBJ1-2; no reliable D call. The CDR3 has 13 amino acids. Germline lookup yields CDR1 LGHDT and CDR2 YNNKEL (reference sequence). DNA of the CDR3: TGTGCCAGCAGCCTGGACGGAACCTATGACTACACCTTC. Translation: CASSLDGTYDYTF.

V gene TRBV2 combines with J gene TRBJ1-6, with D hard to call. V was trimmed by 8 bases and J by 3 bases, leaving 17 bases between them. This CDR3 is 16 amino acids long. Germline V gene sequence: CDR1 SNHLY, CDR2 FYNNEI. CDR3 in amino acids: CASLRSRSFYNSPLHF. For the CDR3, the DNA is TGTGCCAGCTTAAGGTCCCGGAGCTTCTATAATTCACCCCTCCACTTT.

The sample holds many counts of this clonotype. This sequence joins TRBV11-3 and TRBJ2-1; D is undetermined. Trimming cost V 4 bases and J 11 bases, with 12 bases left between them. This CDR3 contains 12 residues. CDR1 and CDR2 (germline): SGHNT, YENEEA. The CDR3 loop is CASSSVGRKQFF. CDR3 sequence (DNA): TGTGCCAGCAGCTCCGTCGGCCGAAAGCAGTTCTTC.

The rearrangement uses TRBV6-2 or TRBV6-3 and TRBJ1-5; 11 bases are shared with TRBD1. Germline V CDR1 and CDR2: MNHEY, SVGEGT. After removal of 2 bases from V and 5 bases from J, the junction contained 5 bases not matched to a gene. The CDR3 sequence is 16 residues long. CDR3 sequence (DNA): TGTGCCAGCAGTTACGCTCCGGGACAGGGGGATCAGCCCCAGCATTTT. This sequence encodes CASSYAPGQGDQPQHF.

A word on this clonotype: A read error may be the cause here, since a much bigger clone is one base away. V and J are TRBV5-1 and TRBJ1-1, with D possibly matching TRBD1 (5 bases). This CDR3 region has 14 residues. Germline V lookup: CDR1 SGHRS, CDR2 YFSETQ. CDR3 in amino acids: CASSLARGNTEACF. The CDR3 bases are TGCGCCAGCAGCTTGGCACGGGGGAACACTGAAGCTTGCTTT.

V and J are TRBV4-3 and TRBJ2-2; TRBD2 aligns across 11 bases. After removal of 0 bases from V and 0 bases from J, the junction contained 3 bases not matched to a gene. The germline V gene has CDR1 LGHNA and CDR2 YSLEER. This CDR3 comprises 18 residues. CDR3 nucleotide sequence: TGCGCCAGCAGCCAAGATGCTAGCGGGGGGCCGAACACCGGGGAGCTGTTTTTT. Amino acids: CASSQDASGGPNTGELFF.

Points on this clonotype: One base away lies a much larger clone, so this may be a sequencing read error. This sequence joins TRBV6-4 and TRBJ1-2, with 7 bases matching TRBD1. Unmatched junction bases numbered 8, after V lost 4 bases and J lost 6 bases. Germline V gene lookup returns CDR1 MRHNA and CDR2 SNTAGT. This CDR3 is built from 14 residues. The CDR3 loop reads CASSAKQGRDGYTF. For the CDR3, the DNA is TGTGCCAGCAGTGCCAAACAGGGGAGAGATGGCTACACCTTC.

This chain links TRBV27 with TRBJ2-1; 11 bases are a match to TRBD2. Per the germline V gene, CDR1 is MNHEY and CDR2 is SMNVEV (reference sequence). The V and J ends lost 5 bases and 9 bases, in that order; junction bases with no gene match: 12. CDR3 length: 16 amino acids. In DNA form, the CDR3 reads TGTGCCAGCAGTGACCTATTAGCGGGGGGGCATCGTGAGCAGTTCTTC. It translates to CASSDLLAGGHREQFF.

This clonotype showed up just a few times. This rearrangement joins TRBV20-1 to TRBJ2-5; TRBD1 agrees at 8 bases. Looked up from germline, CDR1 is DFQATT and CDR2 is SNEGSKA (reference sequence). V shed 3 bases, J shed 3 bases, and the junction held 12 bases outside the gene matches. CDR3 length: 16 residues. In DNA, the CDR3 is TGCAGTGCTAGGGTCAGCCACGGGACAGGTAAAGAGACCCAGTACTTC. It codes for CSARVSHGTGKETQYF.

In its sample, this clonotype was seen a few times. The chain carries TRBV7-9 and TRBJ2-5, with 11 positions matching TRBD1. The CDR3 is 16 residues long. The ends lost 5 bases at V and 4 bases at J; junction bases unmatched: 9. Germline assignment: CDR1 SEHNR and CDR2 FQNEAQ (reference sequence). The CDR3 region has the DNA TGTGCCAGCAGCCCAAGGACAGGGGGCACGGGAGAGACCCAGTACTTC. Translated: CASSPRTGGTGETQYF.

This clonotype was observed many times. The chain is built from TRBV20-1 and TRBJ1-2; 8 bases fit TRBD1. Unmatched junction bases numbered 5, after V lost 3 bases and J lost 5 bases. The CDR3 covers 13 residues. Germline CDR1 and CDR2: DFQATT and SNEGSKA (reference sequence). CDR3 DNA sequence: TGCAGTGCTAGGGGGGACAGGTCATATGGCTACACCTTC. Its protein is CSARGDRSYGYTF.

To note about this clonotype: This may arise from a read error, as a much more abundant clone is one base away. V and J are TRBV29-1 and TRBJ2-4; D not resolved. The last part of the DNA fits TRBJ2-7 better; the J call may be wrong. Germline CDR1 and CDR2: SQVTM and ANQGSEA. This CDR3 spans 12 amino acids. Here the CDR3 reads CSATAEGYEQYF. DNA of the CDR3: TGCAGCGCCACCGCCGAAGGTTACGAGCAGTACTTC.

This clonotype was seen a few times. The chain links TRBV29-1 to TRBJ1-4; unclear D gene. Germline lookup yields CDR1 SQVTM and CDR2 ANQGSEA. CDR3 length: 14 amino acids. Trimming shortened V by 4 bases and J by 0 bases, and 9 bases separated the two germline ends. The CDR3 sequence: CSVGQKATNEKLFF. The CDR3 DNA reads TGCAGCGTTGGTCAGAAGGCAACTAATGAAAAACTGTTTTTT.

For this clonotype: One end of the junction is discordant with germline, which a read error may explain. The chain links TRBV12-3 or TRBV12-4 to TRBJ2-3, with D possibly TRBD1 on 6 matching bases. CDR3 length: 16 amino acids. CDR3 residues: CASSEPRGFKVDAQYF. CDR3 in DNA: TGTGCCAGCAGCGAACCCAGGGGATTCAAGGTAGATGCGCAGTATTTT.

A word on this clonotype: This may stem from a read error, because a much larger clone lies one nucleotide away. The V call is TRBV30, the J call TRBJ2-7; 9 bases align to TRBD1. The CDR3 covers 12 residues. Germline CDR1 reads GTSNPN; CDR2 reads SVGIG (reference sequence). The CDR3, as DNA: TGTACCTTAACAGGGGGCGGAAACGAGCAGTACTTC. This encodes CTLTGGGNEQYF.

As for this clonotype: Compared with germline, one end of the junction differs, possibly owing to a read error. This rearrangement joins TRBV5-1 to TRBJ1-2; perhaps TRBD1 as D (5 bases). CDR1 and CDR2 (germline): SGHRS, YFSETQ. This CDR3 has 17 amino acids. The CDR3 region has the DNA TGCGCCAGCAGCTTCCGATCTGGGACCCTAGATAACTATGACTACACCTTC. This translates into CASSFRSGTLDNYDYTF.

Comment on this clonotype: Since the CDR3 does not end with the conserved phenylalanine or tryptophan, this likely comes from a read error. The DNA is left out, because the CDR3 cannot be placed on it with certainty; the CDR3 is given as TCRdb lists it. This chain links TRBV10-2 with TRBJ2-5. The CDR3 numbers 10 amino acids, ends counted. CDR1 and CDR2 from the germline V gene are WSHSY and SAAADI. CDR3 residues: CASSEETRYL.

This clonotype was recorded many times. The gene calls are TRBV7-3 and TRBJ2-3; maybe TRBD2 (5 bases). The CDR3 is made up of 13 amino acids. V lost 3 bases, J lost 6 bases, and 10 bases lay in between. Germline V gene data show CDR1 as SGHTA and CDR2 as FQGTGA. CDR3 in DNA: TGTGCCAGCAGCTTCGGGATTTCGGATACGCAGTATTTT. It codes for CASSFGISDTQYF. The full variable domain, in which reference TRBV7-3 and TRBJ2-3 provide the parts outside the CDR3, is GAGVSQTPSNKVTEKGKYVELRCDPISGHTALYWYRQSLGQGPEFLIYFQGTGAADDSGLPNDRFFAVRPEGSVSTLKIQRTERGDSAVYLCASSFGISDTQYFGPGTRLTVL.

The chain is built from TRBV2 and TRBJ1-2, with TRBD1 as a possible D gene (5 bases). Germline-derived CDR1 and CDR2 are SNHLY and FYNNEI. The CDR3 totals 13 residues. With 3 bases removed from V and 4 bases from J, the gap between germline ends came to 9 bases. CDR3 loop: CASSERGAYGYTF. The CDR3 coding sequence is TGTGCCAGCAGTGAGAGGGGCGCCTATGGCTACACCTTC.

Comment on this clonotype: Possible read error: a much larger clone is one base away. The chain is built from TRBV20-1 and TRBJ2-5, with a tentative D call TRBD1 (7 bases). CDR1 and CDR2 (germline): DFQATT, SNEGSKA (reference sequence). This CDR3 spans 15 amino acids. For the CDR3, the DNA is TGCAGTACTAGCTCGGGGGTAGGGGGCCTGGAGACCCAGTACTTC. It codes for CSTSSGVGGLETQYF.

The rearrangement uses TRBV6-6 and TRBJ1-2; D gene unclear. The V end was cut by 6 bases, the J end by 8 bases, with 13 bases between. The CDR3 totals 12 residues. From germline, CDR1 is MNHNY and CDR2 SVGAGI (reference sequence). DNA for the CDR3: TGTGCCAGCAGGAGCACCCGTGGGGGCTACACCTTC. This encodes CASRSTRGGYTF.

At least ten counts were recorded for this clonotype. The V gene is TRBV25-1, the J gene TRBJ1-2; D call uncertain. Between the trimmed V and J ends, which lost 7 bases and 7 bases, there was a span of 16 bases. There are 13 residues in the CDR3. Germline-derived CDR1 and CDR2 are MGHDK and SYGVNS. The CDR3: CASTPSGRSGYTF. The CDR3 DNA follows: TGTGCCAGCACCCCCAGTGGCCGTTCTGGCTACACCTTC.

This clonotype came up many times. The J gene is TRBJ2-7, the V gene TRBV3-1; D unresolved. Germline CDR1 LGHDT, CDR2 YNNKEL (reference sequence). The germline V and J ends were trimmed by 0 bases and 2 bases, with 11 bases remaining between them. The CDR3 is 15 residues long. CDR3 DNA: TGTGCCAGCAGCCAAGATACTACATCCACCTACGAGCAGTACTTC. It codes for CASSQDTTSTYEQYF.